This entry describes one T cell receptor beta chain. The sample comes from a study of cytomegalovirus exposure and HLA in healthy donors. Though probably carrying unrecorded immune exposures, donors were nominally healthy at sampling. This CDR3 has 17 residues. Trimming took 0 bases from V and 2 from J; bases not matched to a gene: 10. Per germline, CDR1 ENHRY and CDR2 SYGVKD. PCR employed 60 Vbeta and 13 Jbeta primers. This table comes from immunoSEQ multiplex PCR, and its TCRdb copy is limited to in-frame clones, with some not included. The sample includes 90,000 to 100,000 clones, approximately 83% of them seen just once.

The sample was PBMCs. The clonotype was recovered from a man between 50 and 59 years old in good health and CMV-seronegative. V gene TRBV10-3 combines with J gene TRBJ2-7; 7 nucleotides line up with TRBD1. The DNA for the CDR3 is TGTGCCATCAGTGAGTCTGGGTTAGGACAGGCGACCTACGAGCAGTACTTC. Its translation is CAISESGLGQATYEQYF.